These 5 T cell receptor beta chains came from one sample sequenced in a study of T-cell reconstitution after alpha-beta-depleted transplantation in children. The library targeted TCRbeta and was prepared with unique molecular identifiers. TCRdb recomputed calls from the PCR reads with MiXCR, one row per CDR3 protein. Of about 200,000 distinct CDR3 sequences listed, more than 12% were seen once; the top ten hold approximately 13%. Source: PBMCs from the stem cell graft donor, taken from the stem cell graft. The receptors originated from a human donor who donated a stem cell graft to a child with acute lymphoblastic leukemia.

This clonotype has ten or more counts. This sequence joins TRBV10-3 and TRBJ2-7; 10 nucleotides agree with TRBD1. This CDR3 region has 14 residues. The V gene end was trimmed by 6 bases and the J gene end by 0 bases; junction bases not matched to a gene: 2. CDR1 is ENHRY and CDR2 is SYGVKD in the germline V gene. The CDR3 loop reads CAISRDRGSYEQYF. CDR3 DNA: TGTGCCATCAGCCGGGACAGGGGCTCCTACGAGCAGTACTTC.

Turning to this clonotype: The junction does not match germline at one end; this may be a read error. The V call is TRBV3-1, the J call TRBJ2-1; D unclear. Germline lookup yields CDR1 LGHDT and CDR2 YNNKEL (reference sequence). The CDR3 is 17 amino acids. The CDR3 here is CATSPSVVKRSYNEQFF. As DNA, the CDR3 is TGTGCCACCAGCCCCTCCGTCGTTAAGCGCTCCTACAATGAGCAGTTCTTC.

The chain has TRBV5-1 and TRBJ1-3; D is perhaps TRBD1 (6 bases). The CDR3 covers 17 residues. Germline lookup yields CDR1 SGHRS and CDR2 YFSETQ. The V end lost 0 bases, the J end lost 1 base, and 14 bases lay between the germline ends. The DNA of the CDR3 is TGCGCCAGCAGCTTGGAGGCCAGGGGAGGGTCTGGAAACACCATATATTTT. Translation: CASSLEARGGSGNTIYF. Looking up the rest from reference TRBV5-1 and TRBJ1-3 gives the full variable domain: KAGVTQTPRYLIKTRGQQVTLSCSPISGHRSVSWYQQTPGQGLQFLFEYFSETQRNKGNFPGRFSGRQFSNSRSEMNVSTLELGDSALYLCASSLEARGGSGNTIYFGEGSWLTVV.

This clonotype was seen ten or more times. The rearrangement joins TRBV5-6 to TRBJ2-1; 7 nucleotides match TRBD2. With 2 bases clipped from V and 0 bases from J, the junction kept 5 bases outside the gene matches. The CDR3 length is 16 residues. CDR1 SGHDT and CDR2 YYEEEE come from the germline V gene. The CDR3 reads CASSLAGPSSYNEQFF. The CDR3 nucleotides are TGTGCCAGCAGCTTAGCGGGGCCGAGCTCCTACAATGAGCAGTTCTTC.

This clonotype was seen ten or more times. This sequence joins TRBV30 and TRBJ1-2; TRBD1 is a possible D gene (6 bases). This CDR3 comprises 12 residues. Trimming left V 8 bases short and J 3 bases short, with 13 bases between. Germline loops: CDR1 GTSNPN, CDR2 SVGIG (reference sequence). The CDR3 nucleotides read TGTGCCCGGCGGGGGGGGCACTATGGCTACACCTTC. It translates to CARRGGHYGYTF.